The 19 T cell receptor beta chains listed next were all sequenced from one sample in a study of early T cells in non-severe SARS-CoV-2 infection. One entry per CDR3 protein, called by TCRdb with MiXCR from the 5' RACE reads. Among roughly 80,000 distinct CDR3 sequences listed, over 9% were seen once. The specimen was whole blood. The receptors originated from an adult who was a healthcare worker with PCR-confirmed SARS-CoV-2 infection or an uninfected control (not recorded which).

The chain couples TRBV10-2 to TRBJ1-2; 7 bases align to TRBD1. V was clipped by 6 bases and J by 5 bases; unmatched bases: 6. CDR3 length: 13 amino acids. Germline V CDR1 and CDR2: WSHSY, SAAADI. The CDR3 protein is CASSPTGTYGYTF. CDR3 nucleotides: TGCGCCAGCAGCCCGACAGGGACGTATGGCTACACCTTC.

Only a few counts were recorded for this clonotype. The chain is built from TRBV7-2 and TRBJ2-1; D gene ambiguous. V lost 5 bases and J lost 0, with 14 bases in between. CDR3 length: 16 amino acids. Germline V gives CDR1 SGHTA, CDR2 FQGNSA. CDR3 in amino acids: CASSPEGPGSYNEQFF. For the CDR3, the DNA is TGTGCCAGCAGCCCCGAAGGGCCGGGCTCCTACAATGAGCAGTTCTTC.

This clonotype has more than one count but fewer than ten. The chain links TRBV10-3 to TRBJ2-7, with TRBD2 matching 13 bases. Germline values: CDR1 ENHRY, CDR2 SYGVKD. Trimming cost V 3 bases and J 0 bases; bases outside gene matches: 2. The CDR3 has 16 residues. Here the CDR3 reads CAISERTSGGSYEQYF. The CDR3, as DNA: TGTGCCATCAGTGAACGGACTAGCGGGGGCTCCTACGAGCAGTACTTC.

The CDR3 loop is CASRSGRNSGELFF. The CDR3 region has the DNA TGTGCCAGCAGAAGCGGGAGGAATTCCGGGGAGCTGTTTTTT. The gene calls are TRBV9 and TRBJ2-2; TRBD2 aligns across 9 bases. CDR1 SGDLS and CDR2 YYNGEE come from the germline V gene. The CDR3 loop spans 14 amino acids. V lost 5 bases to trimming and J lost 6 bases; unmatched junction nucleotides: 5.

The chain links TRBV21-1 to TRBJ1-4; the tabulated D call, TRBD1, remains unverified against the DNA. TRBV21-1 constitutes a pseudogene. The CDR3 extends over 13 amino acids. The CDR3 coding sequence is TGTGCCTTTAACAGGGGGCGCAAAGAAAAACTGTTTTTT. Protein: CAFNRGRKEKLFF.

This clonotype was counted only a few times. The chain recombines TRBV20-1 with TRBJ2-4; no firm D call. In germline, CDR1 is DFQATT, CDR2 SNEGSKA (reference sequence). The CDR3 length is 14 residues. V was clipped by 0 bases and J by 1 base, with 7 bases between them. CDR3 region: CSAREGGAKNIQYF. The CDR3 region has the DNA TGCAGTGCTAGAGAAGGTGGGGCCAAAAACATTCAGTACTTC.

This clonotype showed up just a few times. The rearrangement uses TRBV12-3 or TRBV12-4 and TRBJ2-1, with 8 bases matching TRBD1. The CDR3 is made up of 14 amino acids. The trim removed 6 bases at V and 4 bases at J, leaving 5 bases unmatched. CDR3 nucleotide sequence: TGTGCCAGCAGGACAGGGGAGGATTACAATGAGCAGTTCTTC. Its translation: CASRTGEDYNEQFF.

The sample holds a few counts of this clonotype. The chain recombines TRBV28 with TRBJ2-7; D is possibly TRBD2 (6 bases). The CDR3 has 15 amino acids. Looked up from germline, CDR1 is MDHEN and CDR2 is SYDVKM. Trimming stripped 7 bases from V and 0 bases from J, with 16 bases between. The CDR3 region is CASTFRRGPSYEQYF. The CDR3 bases are TGTGCCAGCACTTTTCGGAGGGGACCCTCCTACGAGCAGTACTTC.

This clonotype was detected ten times or more. This chain joins TRBV9 and TRBJ2-3; 9 positions agree with TRBD2. The V segment lost 9 bases and the J segment 8 bases; nucleotides outside the gene matches: 13. CDR3 length equals 14 residues. CDR1 is SGDLS and CDR2 is YYNGEE in the germline V gene. Written as DNA, the CDR3 is TGTGCCAACCCCCCACGCGGGAGGGCCGGTACGCAGTATTTT. Its protein is CANPPRGRAGTQYF.

This clonotype was recorded at least ten times. V and J are TRBV3-1 and TRBJ2-7; maybe TRBD2 (5 bases). The CDR3 is made up of 10 amino acids. V gave up 8 bases and J gave up 4 bases, with 6 bases separating them. Germline V gives CDR1 LGHDT, CDR2 YNNKEL (reference sequence). The CDR3 coding sequence is TGTGCCAGCGGAGGTTACGAGCAGTACTTC. Its protein is CASGGYEQYF.

The chain carries TRBV6-6 and TRBJ2-3; D is uncertain. Germline V gene lookup returns CDR1 MNHNY and CDR2 SVGAGI (reference sequence). The CDR3 has 12 amino acids. CDR3 nucleotides: TGTGTCCGAATAAACATCACAGATACGCAGTATTTT. Translating it yields CVRINITDTQYF.

A few counts support this clonotype. This rearrangement joins TRBV20-1 to TRBJ2-3, with TRBD2 as a possible D gene (6 bases). Trimming shortened V by 3 bases and J by 2 bases, and 12 bases separated the two germline ends. Germline assignment: CDR1 DFQATT and CDR2 SNEGSKA (reference sequence). The CDR3 runs to 14 residues. In DNA, the CDR3 is TGCAGTGCTAGGAGCGGAGGGAACACAGATACGCAGTATTTT. As protein: CSARSGGNTDTQYF.

This clonotype was detected only a few times. This chain joins TRBV19 and TRBJ1-2; possibly TRBD1 for D (5 bases). The CDR3 loop spans 13 amino acids. Trimming cost V 8 bases and J 8 bases, with 18 bases left between them. Looked up from germline, CDR1 is LNHDA and CDR2 is SQIVND (reference sequence). The CDR3 bases are TGTGCCAGTTCAGGGACGACTCAAGGGGGCTACACCTTC. Its translation is CASSGTTQGGYTF.

This chain joins TRBV30 and TRBJ2-7; D tentatively reads TRBD1 or TRBD2 (5 bases each). Germline V gene sequence: CDR1 GTSNPN, CDR2 SVGIG (reference sequence). The CDR3 is 15 residues long. Trimming stripped 3 bases from V and 4 bases from J, with 19 bases between. CDR3 amino acids: CAWSVGTRGVYEQYF. Written as DNA, the CDR3 is TGTGCCTGGAGCGTCGGGACCCGAGGGGTTTACGAGCAGTACTTC.

At least ten counts were recorded for this clonotype. The chain links TRBV18 to TRBJ2-2, with 15 bases aligning to TRBD2. The CDR3 sequence is 19 residues long. Losses at the gene ends were 3 bases for V and 0 bases for J; bases not matched to a gene: 5. Germline V CDR1 and CDR2: KGHSH, LQKENI. Here the CDR3 reads CASSPRGLAGGTNTGELFF. The CDR3, as DNA: TGTGCCAGCTCACCCCGGGGACTAGCGGGAGGCACGAACACCGGGGAGCTGTTTTTT.

At least ten counts were recorded for this clonotype. The chain combines TRBV5-1 with TRBJ2-1; D not certain. Trimming removed 0 bases at V and 7 bases at J, with 14 bases between. CDR1 and CDR2 from the germline V gene are SGHRS and YFSETQ. The CDR3 spans 15 residues. CDR3 bases: TGCGCCAGCAGCTTGGTCTCTCCCTTAGTGAATGAGCAGTTCTTC. Its protein is CASSLVSPLVNEQFF.

The chain links TRBV10-3 to TRBJ1-2; D is uncertain. Trimming removed 3 bases at V and 7 bases at J, with 12 bases between. The CDR3 loop spans 13 amino acids. CDR1 is ENHRY and CDR2 is SYGVKD in the germline V gene. CDR3 nucleotides: TGTGCCATCAGTGACTTACCAAAGCCTGGCTACACCTTC. The encoded protein is CAISDLPKPGYTF.

The V call is TRBV5-1, the J call TRBJ2-7; D unclear. The ends were cut back, 0 bases at V and 3 bases at J, with 7 bases in the middle. Germline V gene data show CDR1 as SGHRS and CDR2 as YFSETQ. This CDR3 is built from 13 residues. The DNA for the CDR3 is TGCGCCAGCAGCTTGGATACCATCTACGAGCAGTACTTC. Its protein is CASSLDTIYEQYF.

This clonotype rates as medium-sized. Here the CDR3 reads CASSLGQISGANVLTF. The CDR3 DNA sequence: TGTGCCAGCAGTTTGGGCCAGATCTCTGGGGCCAACGTCCTGACTTTC. The chain joins TRBV28 to TRBJ2-6; D gene uncertain. The V gene lost 3 bases and the J gene lost 0 bases, with 9 bases spanning the gap. Germline V gene data show CDR1 as MDHEN and CDR2 as SYDVKM. CDR3 length equals 16 residues.